Below are 9 T cell receptor beta chains sequenced from a single sample in a study of lymphopenia after photon versus proton radiotherapy. Using immunoSEQ multiplex PCR, the repertoire was profiled, and TCRdb retains in-frame clones only, with some absent. Altogether under 25,000 clones are present, 85% being singletons, with the ten largest covering over 15%. This sample comprised peripheral blood, obtained from a patient treated with photon-based radiotherapy. The receptors come from a man between 60 and 75 years old with pancreatic cancer.

The genes are TRBV4-3 and TRBJ2-5; TRBD1 aligns across 7 bases. The V gene end was trimmed by 4 bases and the J gene end by 5 bases; junction bases not matched to a gene: 10. Germline V gene sequence: CDR1 LGHNA, CDR2 YSLEER. The CDR3 is made up of 15 amino acids. CDR3 residues: CASSPSTGDAETQYF. The CDR3, as DNA: TGCGCCAGCAGCCCGTCTACAGGGGATGCGGAGACCCAGTACTTC.

V usage is TRBV30 and J usage is TRBJ1-2; the match to TRBD1 covers 10 bases. Germline CDR1 reads GTSNPN; CDR2 reads SVGIG (reference sequence). The CDR3 is 12 residues long. V lost 1 base, J lost 7 bases, and 0 bases stayed unmatched. The CDR3 DNA reads as TGTGCCTGGAGTGGGACAGGGGGTGGCTACACCTTC. This gives the protein CAWSGTGGGYTF.

The genes are TRBV6-5 and TRBJ1-2, with D possibly matching TRBD1 (6 bases). The CDR3 spans 13 residues. Germline V gene data show CDR1 as MNHEY and CDR2 as SVGAGI. Deletions cut 4 bases from V and 4 bases from J, with 10 bases between. CDR3 region: CASSSGTSYGYTF. The CDR3 DNA follows: TGTGCCAGCAGTTCCGGGACAAGCTATGGCTACACCTTC.

In its sample, this clone was seen a few times. V and J are TRBV5-1 and TRBJ2-2, with D perhaps matching TRBD1 (5 bases). The V gene's germline CDR1 is SGHRS and CDR2 YFSETQ. The CDR3 contains 17 residues. Trimming pared 0 bases from V and 2 bases from J, leaving 14 bases between. The CDR3 sequence: CASSLGHRNPNTGELFF. The CDR3 nucleotides read TGCGCCAGCAGCTTGGGACACAGGAACCCAAACACCGGGGAGCTGTTTTTT.

This chain links TRBV5-1 with TRBJ2-5, with a weak D call TRBD2 (5 bases). The last part of the DNA fits TRBJ2-7 better; the J call may be wrong. The CDR3 runs 13 residues. CDR1 is SGHRS, CDR2 YFSETQ, per germline. CDR3: CASSLGAGSEQYF. CDR3 bases: TGCGCCAGCAGCTTGGGGGCTGGGAGCGAGCAGTACTTC.

CDR3 nucleotide sequence: TGTGCCAGCAAGCGAGGGGCGGGAGGATACCCTGAAGCTTTCTTT. It encodes CASKRGAGGYPEAFF. V and J are TRBV6-1 and TRBJ1-1, with D maybe TRBD1 (5 bases). Germline loops: CDR1 MNHNS, CDR2 SASEGT. The CDR3 is made up of 15 amino acids. Deletions cut 7 bases from V and 6 bases from J, with 21 bases between.

A single count supports this clone. This chain links TRBV6-5 with TRBJ1-4, with 8 bases aligning to TRBD1. Germline V gives CDR1 MNHEY, CDR2 SVGAGI. The CDR3 is 15 residues long. Trimming took 5 bases from V and 5 from J; bases not matched to a gene: 7. The CDR3 reads CASSPGQGLNEKLFF. DNA for the CDR3: TGTGCCAGCAGTCCCGGACAGGGATTGAATGAAAAACTGTTTTTT.

The rearrangement uses TRBV5-4 and TRBJ2-1; no clear D. This CDR3 spans 12 amino acids. Per germline, CDR1 SGHNT and CDR2 YYREEE (reference sequence). The V and J ends lost 7 bases and 0 bases respectively, with 5 bases between them. This CDR3 is CASRGSYNEQFF. As DNA, the CDR3 is TGTGCCAGCCGCGGCTCCTACAATGAGCAGTTCTTC.

The rearrangement uses TRBV10-3 and TRBJ2-7; TRBD1 matches at 11 bases. The CDR3 has 14 amino acids. V lost 0 bases, J lost 5 bases, and 0 bases stayed unmatched. Germline loops: CDR1 ENHRY, CDR2 SYGVKD. This CDR3 is CAISESGQGDEQYF. The CDR3 DNA reads TGTGCCATCAGTGAGTCGGGACAGGGGGACGAGCAGTACTTC.